Sequencing of this T cell receptor beta chain was carried out in a study of blood T cell repertoires in COVID-19. Across the study: Sites across the United States, Italy and Spain contributed samples from acute and convalescent COVID-19. The cDNA or gDNA used as material had been derived from T cells, B-cell-depleted T cells, or PBMCs.

Profiled with immunoSEQ multiplex PCR; TCRdb holds only in-frame clones, not every one. The sample records approximately 190,000 clones, 65% to 90% being singletons. Trimming took 0 bases from V and 8 from J; bases not matched to a gene: 12. The CDR3 length is 16 residues. Germline CDR1 and CDR2: SEHNR and FQNEAQ (reference sequence). J is TRBJ1-2 and V is TRBV7-9, with TRBD1 matching 7 bases. Sequences were obtained from PBMCs or T cells enriched from blood (not recorded which). The sequence was obtained from an older woman with acute COVID-19. CDR3 amino acids: CASSLAGQERLGGYTF. CDR3 coding DNA: TGTGCCAGCAGCTTAGCTGGACAGGAAAGACTAGGAGGCTACACCTTC.